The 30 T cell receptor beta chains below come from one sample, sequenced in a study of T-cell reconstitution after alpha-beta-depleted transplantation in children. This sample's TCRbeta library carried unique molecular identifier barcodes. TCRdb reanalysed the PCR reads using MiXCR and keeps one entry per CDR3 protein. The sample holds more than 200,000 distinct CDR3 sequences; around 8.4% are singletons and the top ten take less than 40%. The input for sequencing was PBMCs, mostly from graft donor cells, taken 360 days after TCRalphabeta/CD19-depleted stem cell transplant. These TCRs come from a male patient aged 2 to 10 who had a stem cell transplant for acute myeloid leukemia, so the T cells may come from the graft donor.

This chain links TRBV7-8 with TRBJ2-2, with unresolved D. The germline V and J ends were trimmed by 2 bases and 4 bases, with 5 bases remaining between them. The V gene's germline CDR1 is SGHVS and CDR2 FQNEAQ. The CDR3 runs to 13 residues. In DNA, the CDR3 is TGTGCCAGCAGCTTACCAATCACCGGGGAGCTGTTTTTT. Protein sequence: CASSLPITGELFF.

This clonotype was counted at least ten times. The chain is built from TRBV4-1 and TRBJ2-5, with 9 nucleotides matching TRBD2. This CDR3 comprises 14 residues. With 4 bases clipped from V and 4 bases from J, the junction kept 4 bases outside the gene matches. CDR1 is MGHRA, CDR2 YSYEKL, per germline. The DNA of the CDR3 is TGCGCCAGCAGCCGGACTAGCGAGGGAGAGACCCAGTACTTC. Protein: CASSRTSEGETQYF.

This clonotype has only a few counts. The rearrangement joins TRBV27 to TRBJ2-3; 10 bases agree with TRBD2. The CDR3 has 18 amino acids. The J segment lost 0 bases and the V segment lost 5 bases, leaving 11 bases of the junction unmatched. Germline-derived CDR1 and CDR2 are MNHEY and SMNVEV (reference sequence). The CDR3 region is CASSGAGGTLSSTDTQYF. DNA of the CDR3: TGTGCCAGCAGTGGAGCGGGAGGGACCCTTTCTAGCACAGATACGCAGTATTTT.

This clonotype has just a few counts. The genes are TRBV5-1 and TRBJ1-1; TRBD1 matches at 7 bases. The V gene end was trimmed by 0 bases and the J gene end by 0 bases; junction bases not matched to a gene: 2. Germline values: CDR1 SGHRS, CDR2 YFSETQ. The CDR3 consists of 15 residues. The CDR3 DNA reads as TGCGCCAGCAGCTTGGGGGACAGTATGAACACTGAAGCTTTCTTT. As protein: CASSLGDSMNTEAFF.

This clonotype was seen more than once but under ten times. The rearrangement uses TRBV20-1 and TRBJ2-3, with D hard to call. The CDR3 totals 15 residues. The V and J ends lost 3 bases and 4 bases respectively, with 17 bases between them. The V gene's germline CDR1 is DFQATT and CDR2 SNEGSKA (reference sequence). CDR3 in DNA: TGCAGTGCTAGTTCTCTAGGACGACCAGCAGATACGCAGTATTTT. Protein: CSASSLGRPADTQYF.

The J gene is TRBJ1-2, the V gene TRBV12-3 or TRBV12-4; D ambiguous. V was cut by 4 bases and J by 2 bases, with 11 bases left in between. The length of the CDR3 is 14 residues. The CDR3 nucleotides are TGTGCCAGCAGTTATCCCGGCAGGAACTATGGCTACACCTTC. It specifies CASSYPGRNYGYTF.

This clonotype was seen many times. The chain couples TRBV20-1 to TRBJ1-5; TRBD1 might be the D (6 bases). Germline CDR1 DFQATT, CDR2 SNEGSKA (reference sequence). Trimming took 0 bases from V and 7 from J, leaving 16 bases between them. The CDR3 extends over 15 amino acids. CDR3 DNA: TGCAGTGCTAGAGATCCGGCCAGGGGATTCCAGCCCCAGCATTTT. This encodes CSARDPARGFQPQHF.

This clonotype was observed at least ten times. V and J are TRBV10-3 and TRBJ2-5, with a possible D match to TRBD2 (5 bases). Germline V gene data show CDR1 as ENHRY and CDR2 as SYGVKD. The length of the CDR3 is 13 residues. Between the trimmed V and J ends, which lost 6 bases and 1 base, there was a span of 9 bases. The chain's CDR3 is CAISSGVQETQYF. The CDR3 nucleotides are TGTGCCATCAGCTCCGGGGTCCAAGAGACCCAGTACTTC.

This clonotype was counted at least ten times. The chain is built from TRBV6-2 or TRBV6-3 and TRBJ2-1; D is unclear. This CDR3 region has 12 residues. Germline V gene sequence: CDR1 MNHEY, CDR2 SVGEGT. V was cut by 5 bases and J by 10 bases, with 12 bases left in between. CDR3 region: CASSPPVGEQFF. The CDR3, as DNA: TGTGCCAGCAGTCCTCCCGTGGGGGAGCAGTTCTTC.

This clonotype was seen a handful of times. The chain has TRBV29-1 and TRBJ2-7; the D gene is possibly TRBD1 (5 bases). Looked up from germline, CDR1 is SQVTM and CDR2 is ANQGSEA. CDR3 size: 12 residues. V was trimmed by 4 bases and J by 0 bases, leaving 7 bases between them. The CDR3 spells CSVGGTSYEQYF. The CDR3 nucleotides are TGCAGCGTTGGGGGCACCTCCTACGAGCAGTACTTC.

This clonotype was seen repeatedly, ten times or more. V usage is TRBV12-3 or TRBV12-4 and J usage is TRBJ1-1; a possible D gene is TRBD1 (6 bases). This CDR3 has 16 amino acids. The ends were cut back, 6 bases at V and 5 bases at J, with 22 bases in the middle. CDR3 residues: CASSQPRGAMGTEAFF. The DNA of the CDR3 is TGTGCCAGCAGCCAGCCCAGGGGCGCGATGGGGACTGAAGCTTTCTTT.

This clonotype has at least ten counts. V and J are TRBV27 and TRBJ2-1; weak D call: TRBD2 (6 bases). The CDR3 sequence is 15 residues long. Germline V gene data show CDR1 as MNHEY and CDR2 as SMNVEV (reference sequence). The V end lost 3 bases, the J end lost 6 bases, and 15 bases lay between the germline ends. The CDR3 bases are TGTGCCAGCAGTTTTTTGCGGGAAAATTCCAATGAGCAGTTCTTC. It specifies CASSFLRENSNEQFF.

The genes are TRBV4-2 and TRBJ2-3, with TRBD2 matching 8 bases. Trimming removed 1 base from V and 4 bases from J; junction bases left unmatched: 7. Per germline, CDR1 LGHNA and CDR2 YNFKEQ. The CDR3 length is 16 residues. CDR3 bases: TGTGCCAGCAGCCAAGTGTCGGGACTAGGGGCAGATACGCAGTATTTT. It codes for CASSQVSGLGADTQYF.

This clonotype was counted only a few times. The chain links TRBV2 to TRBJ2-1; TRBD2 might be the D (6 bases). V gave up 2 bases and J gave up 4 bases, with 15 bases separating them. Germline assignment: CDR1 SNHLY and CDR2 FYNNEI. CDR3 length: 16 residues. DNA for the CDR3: TGTGCCAGCAGTGAATACGGCCATCGGGAGTACAATGAGCAGTTCTTC. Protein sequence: CASSEYGHREYNEQFF.

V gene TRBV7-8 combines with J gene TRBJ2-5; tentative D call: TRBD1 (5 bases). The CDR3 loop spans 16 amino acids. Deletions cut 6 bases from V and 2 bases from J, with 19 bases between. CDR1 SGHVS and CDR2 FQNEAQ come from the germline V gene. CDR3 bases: TGTGCCAGCAGTTTTTACTCGACAGCTTTACAAGAGACCCAGTACTTC. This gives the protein CASSFYSTALQETQYF.

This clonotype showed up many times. CDR3 residues: CASSLPTPYNEQFF. DNA of the CDR3: TGCGCCAGCAGCCTACCTACGCCGTACAATGAGCAGTTCTTC. The chain employs TRBV5-1 and TRBJ2-1; D remains unclear. Germline CDR1 SGHRS, CDR2 YFSETQ. The CDR3 contains 14 residues. Trimming removed 4 bases at V and 4 bases at J, with 12 bases between. Full variable domain (missing parts from reference TRBV5-1 and TRBJ2-1): KAGVTQTPRYLIKTRGQQVTLSCSPISGHRSVSWYQQTPGQGLQFLFEYFSETQRNKGNFPGRFSGRQFSNSRSEMNVSTLELGDSALYLCASSLPTPYNEQFFGPGTRLTVL.

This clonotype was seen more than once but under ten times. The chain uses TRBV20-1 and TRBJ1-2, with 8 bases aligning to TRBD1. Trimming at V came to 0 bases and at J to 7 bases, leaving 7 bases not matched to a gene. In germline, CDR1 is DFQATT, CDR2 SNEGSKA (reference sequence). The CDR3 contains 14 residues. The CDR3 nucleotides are TGCAGTGCTAGAGAAGGCGCAGGGGGCTTTGGCTACACCTTC. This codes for CSAREGAGGFGYTF.

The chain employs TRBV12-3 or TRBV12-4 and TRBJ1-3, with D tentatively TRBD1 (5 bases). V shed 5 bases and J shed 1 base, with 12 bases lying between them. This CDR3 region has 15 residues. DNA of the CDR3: TGTGCCAGCAGTAGAGCAGGGTTGTCTGGAAACACCATATATTTT. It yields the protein CASSRAGLSGNTIYF.

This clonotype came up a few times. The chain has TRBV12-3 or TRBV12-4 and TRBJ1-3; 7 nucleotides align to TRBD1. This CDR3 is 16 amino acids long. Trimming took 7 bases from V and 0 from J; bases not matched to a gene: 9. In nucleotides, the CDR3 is TGTGCCAGCATTCCGCCGACAGGGCGCTCTGGAAACACCATATATTTT. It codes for CASIPPTGRSGNTIYF.

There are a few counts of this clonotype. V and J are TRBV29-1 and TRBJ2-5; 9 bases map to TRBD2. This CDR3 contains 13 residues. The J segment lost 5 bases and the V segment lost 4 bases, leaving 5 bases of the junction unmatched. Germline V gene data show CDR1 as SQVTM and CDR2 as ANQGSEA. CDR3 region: CSVVGLAGETQYF. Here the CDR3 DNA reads TGCAGCGTTGTAGGCCTAGCGGGGGAGACCCAGTACTTC.

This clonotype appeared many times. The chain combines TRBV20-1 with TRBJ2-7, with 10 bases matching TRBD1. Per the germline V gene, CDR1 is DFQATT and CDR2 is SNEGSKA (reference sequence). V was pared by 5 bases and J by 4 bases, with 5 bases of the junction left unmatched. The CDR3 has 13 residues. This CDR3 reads CSAPGTGAYEQYF. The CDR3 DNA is TGCAGTGCTCCGGGGACAGGGGCTTACGAGCAGTACTTC.

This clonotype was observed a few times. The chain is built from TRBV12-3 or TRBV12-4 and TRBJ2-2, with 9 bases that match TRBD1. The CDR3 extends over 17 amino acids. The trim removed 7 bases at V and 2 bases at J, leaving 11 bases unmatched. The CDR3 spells CASKPTSGQGNTGELFF. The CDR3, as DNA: TGTGCCAGCAAACCCACTTCGGGACAGGGCAACACCGGGGAGCTGTTTTTT.

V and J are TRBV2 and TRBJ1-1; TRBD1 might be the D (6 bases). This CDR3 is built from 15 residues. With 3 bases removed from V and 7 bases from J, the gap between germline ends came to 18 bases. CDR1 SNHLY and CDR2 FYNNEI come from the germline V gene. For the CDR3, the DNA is TGTGCCAGCAGTGAGGGAGGGGGGATCCCCCTTGAAGCTTTCTTT. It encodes CASSEGGGIPLEAFF.

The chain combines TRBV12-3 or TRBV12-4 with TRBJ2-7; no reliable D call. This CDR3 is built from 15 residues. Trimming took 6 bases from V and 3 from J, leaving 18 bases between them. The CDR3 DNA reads TGTGCCAGCAGAAGATCCGTCGGTCCTATCTACGAGCAGTACTTC. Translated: CASRRSVGPIYEQYF.

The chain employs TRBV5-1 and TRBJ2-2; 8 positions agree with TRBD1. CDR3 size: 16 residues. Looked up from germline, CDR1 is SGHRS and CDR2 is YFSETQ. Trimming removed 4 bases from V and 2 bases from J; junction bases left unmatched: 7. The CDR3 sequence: CASSGGQGLNTGELFF. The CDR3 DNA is TGCGCCAGCAGCGGCGGACAGGGTTTAAACACCGGGGAGCTGTTTTTT.

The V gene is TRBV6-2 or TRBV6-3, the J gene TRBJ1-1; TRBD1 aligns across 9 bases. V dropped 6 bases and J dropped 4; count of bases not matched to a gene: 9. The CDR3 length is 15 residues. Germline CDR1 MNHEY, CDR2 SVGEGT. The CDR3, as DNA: TGTGCCAGCAGCGGAACTGGACAGGGGCGCACTGAAGCTTTCTTT. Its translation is CASSGTGQGRTEAFF.

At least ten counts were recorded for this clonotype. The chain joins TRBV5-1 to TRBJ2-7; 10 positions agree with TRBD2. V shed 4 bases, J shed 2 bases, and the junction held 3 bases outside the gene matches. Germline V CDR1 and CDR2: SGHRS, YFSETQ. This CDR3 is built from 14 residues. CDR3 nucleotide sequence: TGCGCCAGCAGCCCCACTAGCGGGGCCTACGAGCAGTACTTC. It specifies CASSPTSGAYEQYF.

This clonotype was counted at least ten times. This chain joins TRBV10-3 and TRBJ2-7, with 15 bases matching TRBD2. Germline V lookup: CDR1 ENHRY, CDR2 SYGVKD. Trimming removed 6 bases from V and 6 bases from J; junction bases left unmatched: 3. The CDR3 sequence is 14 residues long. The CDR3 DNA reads TGTGCCATCAGGAAGGGACTAGCGGGAGGCGAGCAGTACTTC. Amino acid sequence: CAIRKGLAGGEQYF.

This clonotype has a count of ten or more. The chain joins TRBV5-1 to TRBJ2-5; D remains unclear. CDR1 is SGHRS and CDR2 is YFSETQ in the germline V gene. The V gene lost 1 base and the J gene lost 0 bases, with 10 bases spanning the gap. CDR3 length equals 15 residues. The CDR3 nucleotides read TGCGCCAGCAGCTTGAGGGCAGGTAACCAAGAGACCCAGTACTTC. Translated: CASSLRAGNQETQYF. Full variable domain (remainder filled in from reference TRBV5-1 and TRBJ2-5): KAGVTQTPRYLIKTRGQQVTLSCSPISGHRSVSWYQQTPGQGLQFLFEYFSETQRNKGNFPGRFSGRQFSNSRSEMNVSTLELGDSALYLCASSLRAGNQETQYFGPGTRLLVL.

The CDR3 reads CASTGTSGSSEQFF. The CDR3, as DNA: TGTGCCAGCACTGGGACTAGCGGGAGTAGCGAGCAGTTCTTC. The rearrangement uses TRBV2 and TRBJ2-1; TRBD2 matches 14 bases. The CDR3 is made up of 14 amino acids. From germline, CDR1 is SNHLY and CDR2 FYNNEI. The V and J ends lost 7 bases and 10 bases, in that order; junction bases with no gene match: 6.